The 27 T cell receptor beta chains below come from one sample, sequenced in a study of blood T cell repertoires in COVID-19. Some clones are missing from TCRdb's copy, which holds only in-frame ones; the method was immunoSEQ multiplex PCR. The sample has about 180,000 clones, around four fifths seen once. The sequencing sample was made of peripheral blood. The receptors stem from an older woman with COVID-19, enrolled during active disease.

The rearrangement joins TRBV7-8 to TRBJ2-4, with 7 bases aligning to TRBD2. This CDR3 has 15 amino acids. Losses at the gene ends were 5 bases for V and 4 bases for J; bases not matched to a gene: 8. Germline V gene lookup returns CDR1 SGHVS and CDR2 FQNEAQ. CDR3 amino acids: CASSPLREIKNIQYF. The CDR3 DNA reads TGTGCCAGCAGCCCTCTGCGGGAGATTAAAAACATTCAGTACTTC.

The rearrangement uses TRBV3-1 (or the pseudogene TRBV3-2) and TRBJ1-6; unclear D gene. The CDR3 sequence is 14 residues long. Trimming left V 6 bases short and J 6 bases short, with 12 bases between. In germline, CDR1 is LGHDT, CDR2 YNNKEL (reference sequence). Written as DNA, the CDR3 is TGTGCCAGCAGTCATTCCTCCGGTAATTCACCCCTCCACTTT. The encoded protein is CASSHSSGNSPLHF.

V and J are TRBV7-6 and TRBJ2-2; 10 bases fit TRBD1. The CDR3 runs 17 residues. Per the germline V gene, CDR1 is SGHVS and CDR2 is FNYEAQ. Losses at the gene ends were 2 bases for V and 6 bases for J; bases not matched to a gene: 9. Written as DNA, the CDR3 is TGTGCCAGCAGCTTATCAAAACCCGGACAGGGGGCCGGGGAGCTGTTTTTT. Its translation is CASSLSKPGQGAGELFF. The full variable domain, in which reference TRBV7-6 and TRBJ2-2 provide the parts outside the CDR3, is GAGVSQSPRYKVTKRGQDVALRCDPISGHVSLYWYRQALGQGPEFLTYFNYEAQQDKSGLPNDRFSAERPEGSISTLTIQRTEQRDSAMYRCASSLSKPGQGAGELFFGEGSRLTVL.

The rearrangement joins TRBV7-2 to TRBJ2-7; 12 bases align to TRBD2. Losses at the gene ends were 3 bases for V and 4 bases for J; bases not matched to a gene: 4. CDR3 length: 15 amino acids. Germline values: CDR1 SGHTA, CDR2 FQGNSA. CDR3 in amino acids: CASSLTSGSVYEQYF. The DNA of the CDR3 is TGTGCCAGCAGCTTGACTAGCGGGAGCGTGTACGAGCAGTACTTC.

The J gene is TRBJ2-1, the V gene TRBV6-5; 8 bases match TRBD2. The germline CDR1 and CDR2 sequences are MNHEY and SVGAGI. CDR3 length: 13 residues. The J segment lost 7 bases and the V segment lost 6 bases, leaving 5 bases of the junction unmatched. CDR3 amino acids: CASRRSSGNEQFF. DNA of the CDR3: TGTGCCAGCAGAAGGTCTAGCGGGAATGAGCAGTTCTTC.

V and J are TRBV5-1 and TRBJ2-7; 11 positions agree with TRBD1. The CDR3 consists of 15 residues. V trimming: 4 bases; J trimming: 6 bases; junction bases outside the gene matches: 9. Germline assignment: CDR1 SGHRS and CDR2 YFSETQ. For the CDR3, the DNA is TGCGCCAGCAGCCCGGGGGGACAGGGGGTAGGCGAGCAGTACTTC. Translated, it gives CASSPGGQGVGEQYF.

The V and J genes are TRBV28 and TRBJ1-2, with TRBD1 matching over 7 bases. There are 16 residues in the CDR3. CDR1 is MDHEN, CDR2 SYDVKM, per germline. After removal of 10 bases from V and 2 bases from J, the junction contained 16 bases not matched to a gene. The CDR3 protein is CATSSIGGPPNYGYTF. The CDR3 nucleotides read TGTGCCACCTCTTCCATAGGGGGCCCCCCGAACTATGGCTACACCTTC.

CDR3 in DNA: TGTGCCAGCAGCAGCGAAGCCTACGAGCAGTACTTC. It translates to CASSSEAYEQYF. This chain connects TRBV7-2 to TRBJ2-7; D ambiguous. Trimming shortened V by 5 bases and J by 2 bases, and 7 bases separated the two germline ends. Per germline, CDR1 SGHTA and CDR2 FQGNSA. This CDR3 contains 12 residues. Full variable domain (remainder filled in from reference TRBV7-2 and TRBJ2-7): GAGVSQSPSNKVTEKGKDVELRCDPISGHTALYWYRQSLGQGLEFLIYFQGNSAPDKSGLPSDRFSAERTGGSVSTLTIQRTQQEDSAVYLCASSSEAYEQYFGPGTRLTVT.

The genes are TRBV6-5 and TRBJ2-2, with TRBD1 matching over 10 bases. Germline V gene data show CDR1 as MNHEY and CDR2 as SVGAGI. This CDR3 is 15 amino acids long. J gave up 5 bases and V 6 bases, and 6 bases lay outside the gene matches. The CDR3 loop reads CASSRTGGVTGELFF. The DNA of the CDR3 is TGTGCCAGCAGCCGGACAGGGGGGGTAACCGGGGAGCTGTTTTTT.

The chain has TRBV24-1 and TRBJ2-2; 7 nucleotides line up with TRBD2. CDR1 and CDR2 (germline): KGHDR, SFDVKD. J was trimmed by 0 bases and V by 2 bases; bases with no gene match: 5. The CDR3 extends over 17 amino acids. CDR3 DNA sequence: TGTGCCACCAGTGATTCGGGTAGCGGGTCGAACACCGGGGAGCTGTTTTTT. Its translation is CATSDSGSGSNTGELFF.

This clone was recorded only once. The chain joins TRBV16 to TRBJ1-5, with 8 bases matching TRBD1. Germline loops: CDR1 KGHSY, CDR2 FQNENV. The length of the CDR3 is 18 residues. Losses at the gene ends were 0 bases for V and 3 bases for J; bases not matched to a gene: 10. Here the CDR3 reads CASSQSNRGTPSNQPQHF. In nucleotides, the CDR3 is TGTGCCAGCAGCCAATCTAACAGGGGGACCCCCTCCAATCAGCCCCAGCATTTT.

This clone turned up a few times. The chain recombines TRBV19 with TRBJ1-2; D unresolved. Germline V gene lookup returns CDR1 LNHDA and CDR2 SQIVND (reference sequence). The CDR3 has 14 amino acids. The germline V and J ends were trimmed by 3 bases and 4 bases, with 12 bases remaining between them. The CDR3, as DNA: TGTGCCAGTAGTATCGCCGGTGAGATCTATGGCTACACCTTC. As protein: CASSIAGEIYGYTF.

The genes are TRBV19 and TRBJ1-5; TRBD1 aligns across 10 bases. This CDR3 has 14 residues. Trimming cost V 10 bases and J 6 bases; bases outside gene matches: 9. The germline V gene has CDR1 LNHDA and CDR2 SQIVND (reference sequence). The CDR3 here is CATTAGQGFQPQHF. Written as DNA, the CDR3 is TGTGCCACTACGGCGGGACAGGGGTTTCAGCCCCAGCATTTT.

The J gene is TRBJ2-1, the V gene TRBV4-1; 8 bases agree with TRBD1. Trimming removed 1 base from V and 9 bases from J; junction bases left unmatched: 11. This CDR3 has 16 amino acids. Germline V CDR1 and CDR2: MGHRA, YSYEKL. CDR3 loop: CASSQGQGAAWSEQFF. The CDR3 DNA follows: TGCGCCAGCAGCCAAGGCCAGGGGGCGGCCTGGAGTGAGCAGTTCTTC.

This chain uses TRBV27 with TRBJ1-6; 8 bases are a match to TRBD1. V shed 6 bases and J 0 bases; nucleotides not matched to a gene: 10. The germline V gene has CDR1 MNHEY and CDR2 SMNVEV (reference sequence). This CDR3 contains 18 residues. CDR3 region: CASSLRGRNPSYNSPLHF. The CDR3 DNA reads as TGTGCCAGCAGCCTCAGGGGGCGCAATCCCTCCTATAATTCACCCCTCCACTTT.

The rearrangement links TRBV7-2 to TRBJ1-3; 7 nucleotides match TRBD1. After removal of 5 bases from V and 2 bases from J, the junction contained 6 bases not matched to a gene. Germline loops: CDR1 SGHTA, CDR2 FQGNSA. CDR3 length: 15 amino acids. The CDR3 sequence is CASSPGTDPGNTIYF. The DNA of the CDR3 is TGTGCCAGCAGCCCGGGGACAGATCCTGGAAACACCATATATTTT.

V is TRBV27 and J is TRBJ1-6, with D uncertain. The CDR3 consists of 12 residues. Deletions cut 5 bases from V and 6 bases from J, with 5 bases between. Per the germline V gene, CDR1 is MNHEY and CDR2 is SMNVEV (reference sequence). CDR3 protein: CASSLLNSPLHF. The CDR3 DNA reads TGTGCCAGCAGTCTTCTTAATTCACCCCTCCACTTT.

CDR3 loop: CASSSTRVYSNQPQHF. The CDR3 DNA is TGTGCCAGTAGTTCTACTAGGGTTTATAGCAATCAGCCCCAGCATTTT. This chain links TRBV19 with TRBJ1-5; unclear D gene. CDR3 length equals 16 residues. The V gene's germline CDR1 is LNHDA and CDR2 SQIVND (reference sequence). Deletions cut 5 bases from V and 0 bases from J, with 14 bases between.

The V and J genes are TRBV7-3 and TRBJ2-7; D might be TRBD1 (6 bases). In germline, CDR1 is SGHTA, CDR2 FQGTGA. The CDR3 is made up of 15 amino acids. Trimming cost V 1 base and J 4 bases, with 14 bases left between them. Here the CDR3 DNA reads TGTGCCAGCAGCTTAATCCCCGGGACAAGTTACGAGCAGTACTTC. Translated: CASSLIPGTSYEQYF.

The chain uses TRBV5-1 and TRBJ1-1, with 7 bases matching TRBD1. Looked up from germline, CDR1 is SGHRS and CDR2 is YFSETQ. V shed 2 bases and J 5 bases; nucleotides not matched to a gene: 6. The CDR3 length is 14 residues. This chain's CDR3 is CASSLQGSLTEAFF. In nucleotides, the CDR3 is TGCGCCAGCAGCTTACAGGGGAGCTTGACTGAAGCTTTCTTT.

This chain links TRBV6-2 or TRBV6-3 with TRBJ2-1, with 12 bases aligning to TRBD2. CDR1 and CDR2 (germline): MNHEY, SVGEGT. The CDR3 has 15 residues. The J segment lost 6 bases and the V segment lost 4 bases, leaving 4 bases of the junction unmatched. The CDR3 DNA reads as TGTGCCAGCAGTTCTAGCGGGAGGGCCCTCAATGAGCAGTTCTTC. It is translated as CASSSSGRALNEQFF.

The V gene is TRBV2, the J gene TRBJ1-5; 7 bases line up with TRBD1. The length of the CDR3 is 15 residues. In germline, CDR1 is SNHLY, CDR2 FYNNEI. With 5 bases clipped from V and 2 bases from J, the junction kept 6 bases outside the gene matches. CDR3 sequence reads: CASSNRGGGNQPQHF. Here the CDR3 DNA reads TGTGCCAGCAGTAACAGGGGAGGAGGCAATCAGCCCCAGCATTTT.

In DNA form, the CDR3 reads TGTGCCAGCAGCTTAGGCAGGGGGCAGGCAAACACCATATATTTT. It yields the protein CASSLGRGQANTIYF. This sequence joins TRBV7-2 and TRBJ1-3; TRBD1 matches at 8 bases. Germline lookup yields CDR1 SGHTA and CDR2 FQGNSA. The CDR3 has 15 amino acids. After removal of 1 base from V and 6 bases from J, the junction contained 5 bases not matched to a gene.

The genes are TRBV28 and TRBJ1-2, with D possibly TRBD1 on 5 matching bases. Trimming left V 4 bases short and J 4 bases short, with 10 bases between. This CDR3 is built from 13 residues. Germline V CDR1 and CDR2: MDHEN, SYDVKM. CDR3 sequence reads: CASSSARAYGYTF. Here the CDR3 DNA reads TGTGCCAGCAGTTCGGCCAGGGCCTATGGCTACACCTTC.

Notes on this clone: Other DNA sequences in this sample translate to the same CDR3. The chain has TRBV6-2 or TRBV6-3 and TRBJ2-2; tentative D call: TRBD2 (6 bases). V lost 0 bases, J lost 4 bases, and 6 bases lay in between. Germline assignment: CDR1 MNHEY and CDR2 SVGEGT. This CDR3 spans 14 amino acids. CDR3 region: CASSYSRGTGELFF. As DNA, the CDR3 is TGTGCCAGCAGTTACTCGCGGGGCACCGGGGAGCTGTTTTTT.

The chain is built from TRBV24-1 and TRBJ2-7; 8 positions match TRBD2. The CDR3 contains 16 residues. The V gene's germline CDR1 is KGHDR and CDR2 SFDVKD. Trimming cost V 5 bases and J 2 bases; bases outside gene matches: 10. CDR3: CATSAWVPGGAYEQYF. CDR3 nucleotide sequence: TGTGCCACCAGTGCATGGGTCCCGGGAGGGGCCTACGAGCAGTACTTC.

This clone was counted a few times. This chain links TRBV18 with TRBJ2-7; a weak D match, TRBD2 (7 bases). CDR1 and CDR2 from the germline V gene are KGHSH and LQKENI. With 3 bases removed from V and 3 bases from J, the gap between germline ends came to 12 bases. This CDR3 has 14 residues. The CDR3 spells CASSPLGGGYEQYF. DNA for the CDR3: TGTGCCAGCTCACCCTTGGGAGGGGGCTACGAGCAGTACTTC.